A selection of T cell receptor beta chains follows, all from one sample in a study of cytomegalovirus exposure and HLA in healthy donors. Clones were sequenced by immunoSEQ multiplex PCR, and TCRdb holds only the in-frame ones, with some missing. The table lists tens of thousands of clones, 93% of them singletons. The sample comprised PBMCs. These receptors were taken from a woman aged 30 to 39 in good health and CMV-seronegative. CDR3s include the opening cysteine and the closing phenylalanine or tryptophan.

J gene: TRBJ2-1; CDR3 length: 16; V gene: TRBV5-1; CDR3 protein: CASSPTGTSGSNEQFF
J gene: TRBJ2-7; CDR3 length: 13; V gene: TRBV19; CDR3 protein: CASRDSGTYEQYF
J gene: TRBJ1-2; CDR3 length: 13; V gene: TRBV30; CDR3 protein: CAWRRDGGQGYTF
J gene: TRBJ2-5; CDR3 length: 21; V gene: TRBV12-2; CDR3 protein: CASRLVARLAGASDLSETQYF
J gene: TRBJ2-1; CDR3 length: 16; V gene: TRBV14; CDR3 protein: CASSPNLLAGLNEQFF
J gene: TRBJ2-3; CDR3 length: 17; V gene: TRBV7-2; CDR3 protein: CASSLRRPGGRTDTQYF
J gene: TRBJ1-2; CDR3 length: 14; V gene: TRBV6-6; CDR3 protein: CASSYLKTGTGRFF
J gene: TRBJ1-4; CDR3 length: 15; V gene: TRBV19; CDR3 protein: CATAGTGATNEKLFF
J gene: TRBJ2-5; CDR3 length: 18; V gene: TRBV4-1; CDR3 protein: CASSPDRGAGVLEETQYF
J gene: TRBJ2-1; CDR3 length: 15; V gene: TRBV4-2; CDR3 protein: CASSQGATGAREQFF
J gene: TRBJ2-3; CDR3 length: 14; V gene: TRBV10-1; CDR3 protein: CASSGPGIVDTQYF
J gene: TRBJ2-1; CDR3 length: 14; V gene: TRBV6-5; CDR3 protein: CASSYSAGANEQFF
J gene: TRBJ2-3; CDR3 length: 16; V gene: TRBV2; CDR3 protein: CASSPLAGGILDTQYF
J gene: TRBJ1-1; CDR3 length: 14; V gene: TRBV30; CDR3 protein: CAWTLGSFRGEAFF
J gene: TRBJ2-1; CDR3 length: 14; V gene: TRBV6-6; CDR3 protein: CASSYSGENRGQFF